The 2 T cell receptor beta chains listed next were all sequenced from one sample in a study of T cell responses to AZD1222 COVID-19 vaccine. This table comes from immunoSEQ multiplex PCR, and its TCRdb copy is limited to in-frame clones, with some not included. This table has approximately 150,000 clones, 88% appearing once. The material was peripheral blood, obtained 28 days after the second dose of the MenACWY control vaccine. Source of these receptors: an adult who received the MenACWY meningococcal vaccine as a control.

The chain has TRBV6-2 or TRBV6-3 and TRBJ2-4; perhaps TRBD2 as D (5 bases). The CDR3 runs 16 residues. Trimming cost V 0 bases and J 6 bases, with 15 bases left between them. The germline gives CDR1 MNHEY, CDR2 SVGEGT. Here the CDR3 reads CASSYSQEGWRNIQYF. DNA for the CDR3: TGTGCCAGCAGTTACTCGCAAGAGGGTTGGAGAAACATTCAGTACTTC.

The J gene is TRBJ1-5, the V gene TRBV12-3 or TRBV12-4, with TRBD1 as a possible D gene (5 bases). Trimming left V 3 bases short and J 4 bases short, with 7 bases between. This CDR3 is 13 amino acids long. The DNA of the CDR3 is TGTGCCAGCAGTTTTGGGGGGAATCAGCCCCAGCATTTT. Its protein product is CASSFGGNQPQHF.